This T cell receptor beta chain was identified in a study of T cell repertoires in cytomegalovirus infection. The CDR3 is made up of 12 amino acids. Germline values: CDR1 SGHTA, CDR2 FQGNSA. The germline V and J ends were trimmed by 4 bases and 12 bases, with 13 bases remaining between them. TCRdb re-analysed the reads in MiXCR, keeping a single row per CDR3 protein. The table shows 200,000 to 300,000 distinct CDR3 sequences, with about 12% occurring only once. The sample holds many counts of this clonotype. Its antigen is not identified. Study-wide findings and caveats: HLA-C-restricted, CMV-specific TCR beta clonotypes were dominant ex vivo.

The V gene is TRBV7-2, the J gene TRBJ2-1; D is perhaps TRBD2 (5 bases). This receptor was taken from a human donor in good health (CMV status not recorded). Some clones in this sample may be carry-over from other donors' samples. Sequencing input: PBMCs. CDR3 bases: TGTGCCAGCAGCTCCCAAAAAGGGAGGCAGTTCTTC. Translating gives CASSSQKGRQFF.